This entry concerns a single T cell receptor beta chain. This clonotype was seen a single time. This clone's antigen is unknown. Base qualities are not provided; no much larger clone lies one nucleotide away. These data come from a study of T-cell reconstitution after alpha-beta-depleted transplantation in children (dated by TCRdb to about 2016). For the wider study: The study quantitatively tracked T-cell immune reconstitution after TCRalphabeta/CD19-depleted allogeneic hematopoietic cell transplantation in children using TCR repertoire profiling. The study at large found these results: Apparently early alphabetaT-cell count recovery about two months after transplant reportedly relied on only several hundred rapidly expanded clones derived from non-depleted graft cells. Over subsequent months, a decline in hyperexpanded clone frequencies was noted, and after one year, T-cell counts and TCRbeta diversity were mostly ascribed to newly produced T cells. In some patients, the high TCRbeta diversity seen at day 60 was put down to recipient T cells and intrathymic progenitors that had survived conditioning.

Reading from cysteine to phenylalanine, the CDR3 counts 16 amino acids. Here the CDR3 DNA is all that survives: 48 bases in frame from base 1. Ends trimmed: V by 1 base, J by 1 base; bases unmatched to a gene: 3. Library preparation was by PCR. TCRdb records Illumina HiSeq 2500 as the sequencer. TCR libraries were prepared with molecular barcoding, using unique molecular identifiers to normalize TCRbeta repertoire quantification. TCRdb passed the public sequencing reads through fastp at Q25 and MiXCR, retaining productive beta sequences. Rows with a matching CDR3 protein are joined into one entry that keeps the most common DNA and genes. For this sample the table gives about 980,000 distinct CDR3 sequences, of which about 29% were detected only once. Of the sample, roughly 28% falls within the top ten clones. This specimen's treatment or condition label, per the study, means: allogeneic hematopoietic cell transplantation with graft depleted of TCRalphabeta T cells and CD19 B cells. TCRalphabeta/CD19-depleted allogeneic hematopoietic cell grafts were given to the transplant recipients, all of whom were children.

This TCR derives from a boy under two years old who had a stem cell transplant for SCID, so the T cells may come from the graft donor. The V and J genes are TRBV12-3 or TRBV12-4 and TRBJ2-7; 11 central nucleotides agree with TRBD2. The sample here was PBMCs, mostly from graft donor cells, taken 360 days after TCRalphabeta/CD19-depleted stem cell transplant. The DNA reads as follows: TGTGCCAGCAGTTTAGTTGGGACTAGCGGTTCCTACGAGCAGTACTTC. It codes for CASSLVGTSGSYEQYF.